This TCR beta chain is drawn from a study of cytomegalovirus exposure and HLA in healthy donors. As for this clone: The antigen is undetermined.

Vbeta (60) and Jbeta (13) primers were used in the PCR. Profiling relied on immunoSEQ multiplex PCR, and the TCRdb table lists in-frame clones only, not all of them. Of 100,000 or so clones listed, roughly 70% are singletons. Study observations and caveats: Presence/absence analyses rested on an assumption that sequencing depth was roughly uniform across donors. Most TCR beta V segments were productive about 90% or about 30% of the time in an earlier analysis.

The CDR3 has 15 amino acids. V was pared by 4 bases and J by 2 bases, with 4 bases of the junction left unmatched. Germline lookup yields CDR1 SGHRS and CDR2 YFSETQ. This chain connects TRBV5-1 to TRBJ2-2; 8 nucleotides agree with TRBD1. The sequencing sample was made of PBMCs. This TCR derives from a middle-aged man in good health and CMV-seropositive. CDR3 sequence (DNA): TGCGCCAGCAGCCCGGGACAGGCTAACACCGGGGAGCTGTTTTTT. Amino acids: CASSPGQANTGELFF.